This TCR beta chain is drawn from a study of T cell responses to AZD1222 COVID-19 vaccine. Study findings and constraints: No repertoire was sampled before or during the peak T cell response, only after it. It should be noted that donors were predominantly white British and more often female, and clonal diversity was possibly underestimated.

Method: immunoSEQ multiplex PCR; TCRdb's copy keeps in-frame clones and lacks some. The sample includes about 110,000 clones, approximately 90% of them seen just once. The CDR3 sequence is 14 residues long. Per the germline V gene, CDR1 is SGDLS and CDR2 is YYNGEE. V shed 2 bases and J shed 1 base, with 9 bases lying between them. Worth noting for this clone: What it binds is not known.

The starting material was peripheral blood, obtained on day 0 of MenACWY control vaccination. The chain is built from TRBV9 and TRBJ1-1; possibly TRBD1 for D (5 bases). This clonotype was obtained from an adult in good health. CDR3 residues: CASSVDQGNTEAFF. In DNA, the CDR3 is TGTGCCAGCAGCGTCGACCAGGGGAACACTGAAGCTTTCTTT.